The 16 T cell receptor beta chains in this list originate from one sample, sequenced in a study of T cells in Graves' hyperthyroidism and ophthalmopathy. RNA transcripts gave rise to amplified TCR beta CDR3 regions. TCR CDR3 underwent first-round RT-PCR with the HTBI primer set. Each CDR3 protein is one row after TCRdb ran MiXCR on the multiplex PCR reads. This sample has approximately 600,000 distinct CDR3 sequences; 20% to 25% occur once, and the top ten carry around a third. Material: blood. The receptors come from a man aged 25 to 45 with Graves' ophthalmopathy.

The chain carries TRBV4-3 and TRBJ1-1; D gene uncertain. CDR1 is LGHNA and CDR2 is YSLEER in the germline V gene. Between the trimmed V and J ends, which lost 0 bases and 1 base, there was a span of 9 bases. This CDR3 is 15 amino acids long. CDR3 nucleotide sequence: TGCGCCAGCAGCCAAGAAGCCGGCCGGAACACTGAAGCTTTCTTT. Its translation is CASSQEAGRNTEAFF.

There are a few counts of this clonotype. The rearrangement uses TRBV7-3 and TRBJ2-5; D not resolved. The ends were cut back, 1 base at V and 5 bases at J, with 14 bases in the middle. In germline, CDR1 is SGHTA, CDR2 FQGTGA. The CDR3 extends over 15 amino acids. The CDR3 region is CASSLSSSYGETQYF. In DNA, the CDR3 is TGTGCCAGCAGCTTAAGTTCGTCCTACGGGGAGACCCAGTACTTC.

This clonotype was seen a few times. This chain joins TRBV6-2 or TRBV6-3 and TRBJ2-6, with D uncertain. This CDR3 has 15 residues. V dropped 6 bases and J dropped 4 bases, with 13 bases sitting between them. The germline V gene has CDR1 MNHEY and CDR2 SVGEGT. The CDR3 DNA follows: TGTGCCAGCAGCCTTGGCTTTTCCGGGGCCAACGTCCTGACTTTC. Its translation: CASSLGFSGANVLTF.

J is TRBJ1-1 and V is TRBV28; a possible D gene is TRBD1 (5 bases). Between the trimmed V and J ends, which lost 5 bases and 1 base, there was a span of 14 bases. This CDR3 contains 15 residues. Germline V gives CDR1 MDHEN, CDR2 SYDVKM. The CDR3 DNA is TGTGCCAGCAGTCAACTCGGGGACCCGAACACTGAAGCTTTCTTT. Protein: CASSQLGDPNTEAFF.

This clonotype was counted between two and nine times. The chain is built from TRBV20-1 and TRBJ2-2; 13 nucleotides line up with TRBD2. Germline values: CDR1 DFQATT, CDR2 SNEGSKA (reference sequence). The CDR3 length is 15 residues. The J segment lost 4 bases and the V segment lost 3 bases, leaving 2 bases of the junction unmatched. The CDR3 coding sequence is TGCAGTGCTAGGACTAGCGGGAGGATCACCGGGGAGCTGTTTTTT. It encodes CSARTSGRITGELFF.

This clonotype was seen more than once but under ten times. This rearrangement joins TRBV9 to TRBJ2-1; 12 nucleotides line up with TRBD2. The V segment lost 4 bases and the J segment 8 bases; nucleotides outside the gene matches: 7. The CDR3 length is 15 residues. CDR1 is SGDLS and CDR2 is YYNGEE in the germline V gene. The CDR3 DNA follows: TGTGCCAGCAGCTTCACTAGCGGGAGGTCTGATGAGCAGTTCTTC. It translates to CASSFTSGRSDEQFF.

The J gene is TRBJ1-4, the V gene TRBV29-1, with TRBD1 identical over 7 bases. From germline, CDR1 is SQVTM and CDR2 ANQGSEA. The CDR3 is 16 amino acids. Losses at the gene ends were 4 bases for V and 0 bases for J; bases not matched to a gene: 8. Written as DNA, the CDR3 is TGCAGCGTTGTTGGTCAGGGGGTCTCAACTAATGAAAAACTGTTTTTT. Translated: CSVVGQGVSTNEKLFF. Full variable domain (remainder filled in from reference TRBV29-1 and TRBJ1-4): SAVISQKPSRDICQRGTSLTIQCQVDSQVTMMFWYRQQPGQSLTLIATANQGSEATYESGFVIDKFPISRPNLTFSTLTVSNMSPEDSSIYLCSVVGQGVSTNEKLFFGSGTQLSVL.

This clonotype has more than one count but fewer than ten. The rearrangement uses TRBV27 and TRBJ1-5; D may be TRBD1 (6 bases). V lost 2 bases and J 2 bases, leaving 16 bases between the germline ends. The CDR3 contains 17 residues. Per germline, CDR1 MNHEY and CDR2 SMNVEV (reference sequence). CDR3 nucleotide sequence: TGTGCCAGCAGTTTAGGGGGAGGGGGAAGGCGCAATCAGCCCCAGCATTTT. This gives the protein CASSLGGGGRRNQPQHF.

V and J are TRBV4-3 and TRBJ1-2; no firm D call. Germline CDR1 is LGHNA and CDR2 is YSLEER. Trimming pared 0 bases from V and 0 bases from J, leaving 14 bases between. The CDR3 loop spans 17 amino acids. The CDR3: CASSQDRRGLANYGYTF. The CDR3 DNA sequence: TGCGCCAGCAGCCAAGATCGGAGAGGATTAGCTAACTATGGCTACACCTTC.

This clonotype was recorded at least ten times. CDR3 residues: CASSLEAEGLYEQYF. The CDR3 coding sequence is TGTGCCAGCAGCTTAGAGGCAGAGGGTCTCTACGAGCAGTACTTC. This sequence joins TRBV11-2 and TRBJ2-7, with D tentatively TRBD2 (5 bases). Per germline, CDR1 SGHAT and CDR2 FQNNGV. The CDR3 loop spans 15 amino acids. The ends were cut back, 0 bases at V and 3 bases at J, with 12 bases in the middle.

Comment on this clonotype: A much larger clone sits a single nucleotide away, making a read error possible. The chain employs TRBV6-2 or TRBV6-3 and TRBJ2-1; D gene unclear. The CDR3 is made up of 14 amino acids. The germline V and J ends were trimmed by 6 bases and 3 bases, with 12 bases remaining between them. CDR1 is MNHEY and CDR2 is SVGEGT in the germline V gene. The DNA for the CDR3 is TGTGCCAGCAGAGTAACGCCTATCTACAATGAGCAGTTCTTC. The encoded protein is CASRVTPIYNEQFF.

The chain couples TRBV2 to TRBJ2-2; 9 positions match TRBD2. V was pared by 5 bases and J by 5 bases, with 9 bases of the junction left unmatched. This CDR3 spans 16 amino acids. Germline assignment: CDR1 SNHLY and CDR2 FYNNEI. The CDR3, as DNA: TGTGCCAGCAGTTACTTTAGCGGGAGCCGTACCGGGGAGCTGTTTTTT. Its protein product is CASSYFSGSRTGELFF.

The chain links TRBV9 to TRBJ2-1, with TRBD2 matching over 9 bases. The CDR3 length is 17 residues. The V segment lost 2 bases and the J segment 0 bases; nucleotides outside the gene matches: 6. From germline, CDR1 is SGDLS and CDR2 YYNGEE. The CDR3 bases are TGTGCCAGCAGCGTTAGCGGGAGCTTGAGCTCCTACAATGAGCAGTTCTTC. Translation: CASSVSGSLSSYNEQFF. The full variable domain, completed using reference TRBV9 and TRBJ2-1, is DSGVTQTPKHLITATGQRVTLRCSPRSGDLSVYWYQQSLDQGLQFLIQYYNGEERAKGNILERFSAQQFPDLHSELNLSSLELGDSALYFCASSVSGSLSSYNEQFFGPGTRLTVL.

This clonotype was recorded once. The rearrangement links TRBV20-1 to TRBJ2-1; TRBD2 matches 12 bases. CDR3 length: 16 residues. The V and J ends lost 7 bases and 0 bases, in that order; junction bases with no gene match: 7. Germline CDR1 is DFQATT and CDR2 is SNEGSKA (reference sequence). DNA for the CDR3: TGCAGTGACCGGACTAGCGGGGAATGCTCCTACAATGAGCAGTTCTTC. This gives the protein CSDRTSGECSYNEQFF.

This clonotype was observed a handful of times. This chain joins TRBV19 and TRBJ2-4, with a tentative D call TRBD1 (7 bases). CDR1 is LNHDA and CDR2 is SQIVND in the germline V gene (reference sequence). The CDR3 is 15 residues long. Trimming pared 5 bases from V and 8 bases from J, leaving 19 bases between. CDR3 sequence (DNA): TGTGCCAGTAGTTACCGGGACTCTCAGGGGGACATTCAGTACTTC. This sequence encodes CASSYRDSQGDIQYF. The whole variable domain, remainder taken from reference TRBV19 and TRBJ2-4, is DGGITQSPKYLFRKEGQNVTLSCEQNLNHDAMYWYRQDPGQGLRLIYYSQIVNDFQKGDIAEGYSVSREKKESFPLTVTSAQKNPTAFYLCASSYRDSQGDIQYFGAGTRLSVL.

The sample holds one count of this clonotype. A single base separates this from a much larger clone, so it may be a read error. The CDR3: CASSPGLAGSPYEQYF. CDR3 sequence (DNA): TGTGCCAGCAGTCCAGGACTAGCGGGAAGCCCCTACGAGCAGTACTTC. J is TRBJ2-7 and V is TRBV28; TRBD2 matches at 12 bases. This CDR3 contains 16 residues. Germline values: CDR1 MDHEN, CDR2 SYDVKM. The V gene end was trimmed by 5 bases and the J gene end by 2 bases; junction bases not matched to a gene: 7.